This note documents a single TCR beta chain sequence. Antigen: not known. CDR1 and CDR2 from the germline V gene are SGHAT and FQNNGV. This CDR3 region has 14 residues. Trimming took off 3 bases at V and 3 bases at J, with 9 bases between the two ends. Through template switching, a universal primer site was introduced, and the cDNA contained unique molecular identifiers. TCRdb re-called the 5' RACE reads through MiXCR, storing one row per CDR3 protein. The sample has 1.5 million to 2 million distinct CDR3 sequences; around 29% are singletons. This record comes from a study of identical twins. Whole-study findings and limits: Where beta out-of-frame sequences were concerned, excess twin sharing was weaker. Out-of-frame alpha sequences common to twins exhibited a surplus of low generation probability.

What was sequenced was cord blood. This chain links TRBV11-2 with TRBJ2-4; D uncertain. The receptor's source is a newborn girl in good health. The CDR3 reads CASSLKGYKNIQYF. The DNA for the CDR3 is TGTGCCAGCAGCTTGAAAGGATACAAAAACATTCAGTACTTC.